The entry below gives a single T cell receptor (beta chain) sequence along with its context. The data belong to a study of OX40 agonist ivuxolimab in advanced cancers. Overall study: Previous treatment with anti-PD-1, anti-PD-L1 or anti-CTLA-4 therapy was allowed; 30% to 50% had received some.

Sequencing used immunoSEQ multiplex PCR; TCRdb keeps in-frame clones, though not all of them. The sample consists of 55,000 to 90,000 clones, almost 90% of them appearing once. Per germline, CDR1 MGHRA and CDR2 YSYEKL. CDR3 length: 15 amino acids. Germline trimming cut 3 bases from V and 5 bases from J; bases unmatched to any gene: 6. Excluded were patients having autoimmune disease history or systemic immunosuppression. The TCR comes from an adult with an advanced solid tumor such as melanoma, head and neck, liver or kidney cancer. The chain recombines TRBV4-1 with TRBJ2-3; 9 bases match TRBD1. The starting material was CD4+ or CD8+ T cells sorted from blood, obtained in a trial of the OX40 agonist ivuxolimab. DNA of the CDR3: TGCGCCAGCAGCCAGGACAGGGGTGTAAGAGATACGCAGTATTTT. It codes for CASSQDRGVRDTQYF.